The 9 T cell receptor beta chains below were found in one sample sequenced in a study of T cells in women clearing cervical HPV infection. Data came from immunoSEQ multiplex PCR; TCRdb stores just in-frame clones and leaves some out. Its clone listing holds 20,000 to 25,000 clones. Sample: blood buffy coat. These receptor sequences come from a woman aged 18-69 years with a cervical HPV16 infection that either progressed to CIN3+ or cleared (not recorded which).

Comments on this clone: The DNA ends 3 residues before the CDR3 does, and the rest of the CDR3 is filled in from the germline J gene. The rearrangement joins TRBV20-1 to TRBJ2-1; TRBD2 matches 8 bases. This CDR3 contains 15 residues. Germline V gives CDR1 DFQATT, CDR2 SNEGSKA (reference sequence). The V and J ends lost 1 base and 6 bases, in that order; junction bases with no gene match: 8. The sequenced CDR3 bases are TGCAGTGCTAGAGTGGGAGCGGGAGAGTGCAATGAG. This gives the protein CSARVGAGECNE. The whole CDR3 sequence is CSARVGAGECNEQFF.

CDR3 DNA (partial): TGTGCCAGCCGAAATTCGCGAAACACAGGGGAAAAA. Amino acids: CASRNSRNTGEK. The whole CDR3 sequence reads CASRNSRNTGEKLFF. The chain is built from TRBV19 and TRBJ1-4; D perhaps matches TRBD1 (6 bases). The read gets to within 3 residues of the CDR3 end, and the germline J gene fills in the rest. The CDR3 consists of 15 residues. Germline CDR1 reads LNHDA; CDR2 reads SQIVND (reference sequence). Trimming left V 9 bases short and J 8 bases short, with 22 bases between.

Comments on this clone: The observed sequence ends 3 residues before the CDR3 terminus, with the missing tail filled in from the germline J gene. The chain uses TRBV20-1 and TRBJ2-7, with D possibly matching TRBD2 (6 bases). This CDR3 has 15 residues. Germline CDR1 reads DFQATT; CDR2 reads SNEGSKA (reference sequence). Trimming cost V 8 bases and J 2 bases, with 22 bases left between them. The CDR3 region is CSPPGGASVAYEQYF. The part of the CDR3 DNA that was read is TGCAGTCCCCCCGGTGGTGCTAGCGTTGCCTACGAG.

CDR3 sequence: CASTKGGAGNSPLFF. Incomplete CDR3 DNA: TGTGCCAGCACCAAGGGCGGGGCAGGGAATTCACCG. The V call is TRBV7-8, the J call TRBJ2-2, with D tentatively TRBD2 (6 bases). The sequenced fragment ends 3 residues before the CDR3 boundary, so the rest is inferred from the germline J gene. In germline, CDR1 is SGHVS, CDR2 FQNEAQ. CDR3 size: 15 residues.

Worth noting for this clone: The CDR3 end is not reached by the read, which stops 3 residues before it; the germline J gene fills it in. This chain joins TRBV6-2 or TRBV6-3 and TRBJ2-7; 7 nucleotides match TRBD1. There are 15 residues in the CDR3. CDR1 is MNHEY, CDR2 SVGEGT, per germline. V dropped 4 bases and J dropped 0; count of bases not matched to a gene: 6. CDR3: CASSSYRGSSYEQYF. The DNA read from the CDR3 is TGTGCCAGCAGTTCCTACAGGGGAAGCTCCTACGAG.

Concerning this clone: The read finishes 3 residues shy of the CDR3 end, and the germline J gene is used to complete it. This chain uses TRBV9 with TRBJ1-5; tentatively, D is TRBD1 (6 bases). Germline V gene sequence: CDR1 SGDLS, CDR2 YYNGEE. V gave up 2 bases and J gave up 6 bases, with 12 bases separating them. This CDR3 contains 14 residues. Here the CDR3 reads CASSVGGAGQPQHF. CDR3 DNA, as far as it was read: TGTGCCAGCAGCGTTGGGGGCGCGGGTCAGCCC.

Regarding this clone: The CDR3 end falls 3 residues outside the read, so it is completed with the germline J gene. V and J are TRBV19 and TRBJ2-7, with D possibly TRBD1 on 5 matching bases. The V end was cut by 2 bases, the J end by 6 bases, with 11 bases between. The CDR3 has 13 amino acids. Germline CDR1 reads LNHDA; CDR2 reads SQIVND (reference sequence). The sequenced CDR3 bases are TGTGCCAGTAGTATACAGGGTAAGGGCGAG. The encoded protein is CASSIQGKGE. The whole CDR3 sequence is CASSIQGKGEQYF. The full variable domain, in which reference TRBV19 and TRBJ2-7 provide the parts outside the CDR3, is DGGITQSPKYLFRKEGQNVTLSCEQNLNHDAMYWYRQDPGQGLRLIYYSQIVNDFQKGDIAEGYSVSREKKESFPLTVTSAQKNPTAFYLCASSIQGKGEQYFGPGTRLTVT.

About this clone: The CDR3 end lies 3 residues beyond the end of the read and is filled in from the germline J gene. The chain carries TRBV18 and TRBJ2-3, with a tentative D call TRBD2 (6 bases). This CDR3 has 14 amino acids. V lost 2 bases to trimming and J lost 3 bases, with 9 bases between them. Germline V gene data show CDR1 as KGHSH and CDR2 as LQKENI. CDR3 DNA, as far as it was read: TGTGCCAGCTCACCAGGCGGGGAAACAGATACG. This encodes CASSPGGETDT. The complete CDR3 protein is CASSPGGETDTQYF.

The CDR3 protein is CSASQVAEIYEQYF. The CDR3 bases that were read are TGCAGTGCTAGTCAAGTAGCGGAAATATACGAG. V gene TRBV20-1 combines with J gene TRBJ2-7; the D gene is possibly TRBD2 (6 bases). The read ends 3 residues before the CDR3 terminus; that terminus is restored from the germline J gene. Per the germline V gene, CDR1 is DFQATT and CDR2 is SNEGSKA (reference sequence). The CDR3 consists of 14 residues. Deletions cut 3 bases from V and 4 bases from J, with 16 bases between.